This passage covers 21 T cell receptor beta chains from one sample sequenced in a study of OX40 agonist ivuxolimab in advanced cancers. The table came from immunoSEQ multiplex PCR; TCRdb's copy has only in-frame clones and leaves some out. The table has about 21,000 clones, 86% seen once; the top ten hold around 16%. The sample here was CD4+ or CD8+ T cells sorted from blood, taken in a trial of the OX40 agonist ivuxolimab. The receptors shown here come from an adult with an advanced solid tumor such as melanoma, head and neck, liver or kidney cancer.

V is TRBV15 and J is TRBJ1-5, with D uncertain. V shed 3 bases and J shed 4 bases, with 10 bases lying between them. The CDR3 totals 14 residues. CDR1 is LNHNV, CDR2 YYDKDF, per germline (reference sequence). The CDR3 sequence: CATSSPLLNQPQHF. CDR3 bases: TGTGCCACCAGCAGCCCCCTCTTAAATCAGCCCCAGCATTTT.

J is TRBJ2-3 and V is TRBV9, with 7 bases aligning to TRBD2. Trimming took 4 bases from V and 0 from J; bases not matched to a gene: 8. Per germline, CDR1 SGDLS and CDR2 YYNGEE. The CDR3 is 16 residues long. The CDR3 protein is CASSPIPRGSTDTQYF. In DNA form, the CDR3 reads TGTGCCAGCAGCCCCATCCCGCGGGGGAGCACAGATACGCAGTATTTT.

CDR3 protein: CASSQGLAGYEQYF. DNA of the CDR3: TGCGCCAGCAGCCAAGGGTTAGCAGGCTACGAGCAGTACTTC. V is TRBV4-3 and J is TRBJ2-7; D gene unclear. CDR1 LGHNA and CDR2 YSLEER come from the germline V gene. Between the trimmed V and J ends, which lost 1 base and 3 bases, there was a span of 10 bases. The CDR3 is 14 residues long.

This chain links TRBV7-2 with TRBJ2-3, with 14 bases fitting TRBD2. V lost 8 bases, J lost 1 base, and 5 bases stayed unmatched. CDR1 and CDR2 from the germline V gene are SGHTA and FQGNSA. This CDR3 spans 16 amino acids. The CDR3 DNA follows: TGTGCCAGCGGATCGGGACTAGCGGGAGGCACAGATACGCAGTATTTT. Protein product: CASGSGLAGGTDTQYF.

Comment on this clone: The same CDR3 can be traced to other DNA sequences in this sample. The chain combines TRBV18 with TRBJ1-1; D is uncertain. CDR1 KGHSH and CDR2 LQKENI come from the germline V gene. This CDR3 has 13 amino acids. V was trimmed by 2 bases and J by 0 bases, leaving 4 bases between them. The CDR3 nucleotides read TGTGCCAGCTCACCAGGGCTGAACACTGAAGCTTTCTTT. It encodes CASSPGLNTEAFF. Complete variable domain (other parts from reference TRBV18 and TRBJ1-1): NAGVMQNPRHLVRRRGQEARLRCSPMKGHSHVYWYRQLPEEGLKFMVYLQKENIIDESGMPKERFSAEFPKEGPSILRIQQVVRGDSAAYFCASSPGLNTEAFFGQGTRLTVV.

The CDR3 nucleotides are TGCGCCAGCAGCTCCGACGGCCACAACCTAGCCACTGAAGCTTTCTTT. Protein sequence: CASSSDGHNLATEAFF. The chain joins TRBV5-1 to TRBJ1-1; D unclear. V lost 3 bases and J lost 4, with 19 bases in between. The CDR3 extends over 16 amino acids. The germline V gene has CDR1 SGHRS and CDR2 YFSETQ. The whole variable domain, remainder taken from reference TRBV5-1 and TRBJ1-1, is KAGVTQTPRYLIKTRGQQVTLSCSPISGHRSVSWYQQTPGQGLQFLFEYFSETQRNKGNFPGRFSGRQFSNSRSEMNVSTLELGDSALYLCASSSDGHNLATEAFFGQGTRLTVV.

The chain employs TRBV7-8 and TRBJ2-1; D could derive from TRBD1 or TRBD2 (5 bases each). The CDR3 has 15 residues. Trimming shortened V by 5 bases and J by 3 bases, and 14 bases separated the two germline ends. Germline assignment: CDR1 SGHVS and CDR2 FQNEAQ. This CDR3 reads CASSEGPGGYNEQFF. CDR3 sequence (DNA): TGTGCCAGCAGCGAGGGACCCGGAGGCTACAATGAGCAGTTCTTC.

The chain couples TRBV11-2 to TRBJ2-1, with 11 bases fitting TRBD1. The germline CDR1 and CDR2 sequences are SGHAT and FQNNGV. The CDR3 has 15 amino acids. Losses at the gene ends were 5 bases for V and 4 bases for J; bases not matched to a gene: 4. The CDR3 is CASSRGTGGYNEQFF. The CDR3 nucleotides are TGTGCCAGCAGCCGGGGGACAGGGGGATACAATGAGCAGTTCTTC.

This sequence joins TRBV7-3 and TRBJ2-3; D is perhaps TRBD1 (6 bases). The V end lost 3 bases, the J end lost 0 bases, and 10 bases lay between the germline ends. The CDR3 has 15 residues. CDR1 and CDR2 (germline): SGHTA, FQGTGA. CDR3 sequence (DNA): TGTGCCAGCAGCTTCGGGACACTGAGCACAGATACGCAGTATTTT. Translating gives CASSFGTLSTDTQYF.

In DNA, the CDR3 is TGTGCCAGCAGGAGGACGAACCGCTACGAGCAGTACTTC. Translation gives CASRRTNRYEQYF. The chain has TRBV27 and TRBJ2-7; D ambiguous. The CDR3 runs 13 residues. Trimming pared 6 bases from V and 3 bases from J, leaving 12 bases between. Looked up from germline, CDR1 is MNHEY and CDR2 is SMNVEV (reference sequence).

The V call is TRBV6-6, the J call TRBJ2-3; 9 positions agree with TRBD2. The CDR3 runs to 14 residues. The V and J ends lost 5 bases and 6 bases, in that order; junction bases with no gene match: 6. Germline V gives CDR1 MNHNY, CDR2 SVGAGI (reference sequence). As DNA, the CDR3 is TGTGCCAGCAGTAAGGGACTAGCAGACGATACGCAGTATTTT. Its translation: CASSKGLADDTQYF.

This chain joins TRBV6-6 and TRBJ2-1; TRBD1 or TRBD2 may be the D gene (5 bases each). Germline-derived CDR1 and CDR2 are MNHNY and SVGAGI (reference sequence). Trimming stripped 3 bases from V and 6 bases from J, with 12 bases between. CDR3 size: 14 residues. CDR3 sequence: CASSYSLGANEQFF. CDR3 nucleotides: TGTGCCAGCAGTTATTCTCTCGGGGCCAATGAGCAGTTCTTC.

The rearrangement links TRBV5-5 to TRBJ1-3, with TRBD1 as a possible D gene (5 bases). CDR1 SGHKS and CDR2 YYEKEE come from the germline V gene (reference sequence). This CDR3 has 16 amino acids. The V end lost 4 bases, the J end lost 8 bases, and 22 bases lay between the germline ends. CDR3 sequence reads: CASSPVGGRFPYTIYF. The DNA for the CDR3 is TGTGCCAGCAGCCCTGTTGGGGGTCGATTTCCATACACCATATATTTT.

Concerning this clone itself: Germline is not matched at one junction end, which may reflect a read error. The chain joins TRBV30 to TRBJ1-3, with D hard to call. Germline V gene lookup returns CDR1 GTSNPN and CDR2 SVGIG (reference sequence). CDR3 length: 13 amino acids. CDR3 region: CALSLTHGNTIYF. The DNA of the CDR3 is TGTGCCTTGAGTTTGACACACGGAAACACCATATATTTT.

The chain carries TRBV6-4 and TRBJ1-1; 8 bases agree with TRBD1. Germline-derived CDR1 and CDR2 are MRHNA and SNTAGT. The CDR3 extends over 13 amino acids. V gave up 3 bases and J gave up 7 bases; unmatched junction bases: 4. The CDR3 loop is CASSEDRGGEAFF. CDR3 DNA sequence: TGTGCCAGCAGTGAAGACAGGGGTGGTGAAGCTTTCTTT.

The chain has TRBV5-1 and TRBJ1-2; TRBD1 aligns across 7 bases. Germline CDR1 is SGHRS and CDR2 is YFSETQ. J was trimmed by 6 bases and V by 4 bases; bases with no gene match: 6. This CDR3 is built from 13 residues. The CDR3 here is CASSHDRVDGYTF. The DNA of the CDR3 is TGCGCCAGCAGCCACGACAGGGTGGATGGCTACACCTTC.

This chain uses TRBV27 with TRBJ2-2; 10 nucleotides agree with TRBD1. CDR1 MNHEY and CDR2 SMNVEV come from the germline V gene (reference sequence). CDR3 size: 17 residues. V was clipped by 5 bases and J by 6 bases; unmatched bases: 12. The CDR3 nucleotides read TGTGCCAGCAGTGTCCCCGGGGGACAGGGGTCCCCCGGGGAGCTGTTTTTT. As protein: CASSVPGGQGSPGELFF.

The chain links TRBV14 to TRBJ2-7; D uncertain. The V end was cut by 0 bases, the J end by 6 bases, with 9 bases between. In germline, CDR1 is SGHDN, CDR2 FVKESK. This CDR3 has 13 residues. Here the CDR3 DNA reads TGTGCCAGCAGCCAAGAGCTCCTAGGCGAGCAGTACTTC. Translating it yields CASSQELLGEQYF.

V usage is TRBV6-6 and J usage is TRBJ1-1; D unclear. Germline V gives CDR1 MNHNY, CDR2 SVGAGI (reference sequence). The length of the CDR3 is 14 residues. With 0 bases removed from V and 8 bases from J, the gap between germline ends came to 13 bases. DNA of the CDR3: TGTGCCAGCAGTTACTCGACGGGAAATGGCGAAGCTTTCTTT. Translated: CASSYSTGNGEAFF.

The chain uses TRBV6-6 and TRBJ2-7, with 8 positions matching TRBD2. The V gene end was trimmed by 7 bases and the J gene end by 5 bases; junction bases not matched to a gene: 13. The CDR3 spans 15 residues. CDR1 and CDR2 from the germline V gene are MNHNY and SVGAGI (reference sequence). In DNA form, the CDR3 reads TGTGCCAGCACCCCTCCCGGGGGGGCTCGTAACGAGCAGTACTTC. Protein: CASTPPGGARNEQYF.

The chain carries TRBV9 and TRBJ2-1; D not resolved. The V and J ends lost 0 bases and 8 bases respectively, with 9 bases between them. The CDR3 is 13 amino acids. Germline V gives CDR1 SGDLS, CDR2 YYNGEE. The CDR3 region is CASSVERSHEQFF. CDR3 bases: TGTGCCAGCAGCGTAGAGAGGAGCCATGAGCAGTTCTTC.